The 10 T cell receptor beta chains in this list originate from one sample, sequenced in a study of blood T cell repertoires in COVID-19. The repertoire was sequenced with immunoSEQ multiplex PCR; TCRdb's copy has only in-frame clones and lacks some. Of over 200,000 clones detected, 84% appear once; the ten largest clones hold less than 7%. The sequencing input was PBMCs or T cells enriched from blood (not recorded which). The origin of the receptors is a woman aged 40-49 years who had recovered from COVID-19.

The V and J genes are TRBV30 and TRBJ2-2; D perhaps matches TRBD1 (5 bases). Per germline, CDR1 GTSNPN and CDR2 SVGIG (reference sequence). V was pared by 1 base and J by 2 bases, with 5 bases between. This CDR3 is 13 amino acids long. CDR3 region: CAWSGTNTGELFF. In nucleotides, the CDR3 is TGTGCCTGGAGTGGGACAAACACCGGGGAGCTGTTTTTT.

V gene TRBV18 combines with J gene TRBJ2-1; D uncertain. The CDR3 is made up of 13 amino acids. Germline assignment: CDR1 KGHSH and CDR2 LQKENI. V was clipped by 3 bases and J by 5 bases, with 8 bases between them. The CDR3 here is CASSPPQDNEQFF. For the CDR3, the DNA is TGTGCCAGCTCACCTCCCCAGGACAATGAGCAGTTCTTC.

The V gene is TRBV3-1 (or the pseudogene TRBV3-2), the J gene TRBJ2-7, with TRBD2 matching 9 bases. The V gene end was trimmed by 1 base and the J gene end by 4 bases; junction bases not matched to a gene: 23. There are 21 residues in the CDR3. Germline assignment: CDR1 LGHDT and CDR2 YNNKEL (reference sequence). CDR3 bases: TGTGCCAGCAGCCAAGGTGGGCTCGTGGCTAGCGGGACTGAAGTGGGGTACGAGCAGTACGTC. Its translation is CASSQGGLVASGTEVGYEQYV.

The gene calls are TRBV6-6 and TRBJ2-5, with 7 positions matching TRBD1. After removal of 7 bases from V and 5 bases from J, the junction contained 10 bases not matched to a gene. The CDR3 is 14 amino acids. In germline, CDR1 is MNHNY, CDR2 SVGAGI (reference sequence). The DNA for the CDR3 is TGTGCCAGCAACCTATACAGGGGCTGGGAGACCCAGTACTTC. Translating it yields CASNLYRGWETQYF.

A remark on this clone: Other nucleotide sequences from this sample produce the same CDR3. This CDR3 reads CASSVGRGTDTQYF. CDR3 sequence (DNA): TGTGCCAGCAGCGTTGGCAGGGGGACAGATACGCAGTATTTT. The chain joins TRBV9 to TRBJ2-3, with 7 bases lining up with TRBD1. CDR3 length: 14 amino acids. J was trimmed by 3 bases and V by 2 bases; bases with no gene match: 3. Germline CDR1 SGDLS, CDR2 YYNGEE.

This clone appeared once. The DNA of the CDR3 is TGCGCCAGCAGCTTGGGGCTGAATAATGAAAAACTGTTTTTT. Residues: CASSLGLNNEKLFF. The rearrangement links TRBV5-1 to TRBJ1-4; no clear D gene. Germline V CDR1 and CDR2: SGHRS, YFSETQ. The CDR3 sequence is 14 residues long. V dropped 0 bases and J dropped 4 bases, with 7 bases sitting between them.

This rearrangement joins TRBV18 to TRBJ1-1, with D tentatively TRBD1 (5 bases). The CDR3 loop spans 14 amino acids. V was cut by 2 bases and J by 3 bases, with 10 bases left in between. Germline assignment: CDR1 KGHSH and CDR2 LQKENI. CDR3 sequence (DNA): TGTGCCAGCTCACCAGGGGCGTCGGACACTGAAGCTTTCTTT. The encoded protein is CASSPGASDTEAFF.

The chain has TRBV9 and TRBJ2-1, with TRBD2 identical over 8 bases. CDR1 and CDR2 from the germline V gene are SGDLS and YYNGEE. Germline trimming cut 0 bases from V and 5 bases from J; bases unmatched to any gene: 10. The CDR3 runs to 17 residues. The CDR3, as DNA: TGTGCCAGCAGCGTAGGGTACAGCGGGAGCTTGAACAATGAGCAGTTCTTC. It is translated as CASSVGYSGSLNNEQFF.

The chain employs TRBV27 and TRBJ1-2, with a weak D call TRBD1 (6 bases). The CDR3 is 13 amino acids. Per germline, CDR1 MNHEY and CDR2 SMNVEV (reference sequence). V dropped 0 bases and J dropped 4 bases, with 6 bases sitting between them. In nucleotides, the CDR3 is TGTGCCAGCAGTTTATCAGGGGGCTATGGCTACACCTTC. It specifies CASSLSGGYGYTF.

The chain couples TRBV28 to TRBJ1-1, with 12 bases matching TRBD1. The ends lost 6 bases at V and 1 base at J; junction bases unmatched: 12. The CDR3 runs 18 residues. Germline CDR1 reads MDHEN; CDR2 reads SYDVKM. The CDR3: CASSRPGTGGGQNTEAFF. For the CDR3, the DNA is TGTGCCAGCAGCCGTCCCGGGACAGGGGGCGGCCAGAACACTGAAGCTTTCTTT.